These 20 T cell receptor beta chains originate from one sample sequenced in a study of T cell responses to AZD1222 COVID-19 vaccine. Using immunoSEQ multiplex PCR, the repertoire was profiled, and TCRdb retains in-frame clones only, with some absent. The sample shows approximately 100,000 clones, roughly 87% of them seen only once. The sample consisted of peripheral blood, taken on day 0 of AZD1222 vaccination. The receptor source for this set is an adult in good health.

The chain uses TRBV28 and TRBJ2-1; D gene unclear. This CDR3 spans 15 amino acids. The V and J ends lost 5 bases and 0 bases respectively, with 11 bases between them. Germline values: CDR1 MDHEN, CDR2 SYDVKM. The chain's CDR3 is CASSRVPVSYNEQFF. For the CDR3, the DNA is TGTGCCAGCAGTCGGGTACCAGTCTCCTACAATGAGCAGTTCTTC.

The V call is TRBV27, the J call TRBJ1-2; TRBD1 agrees at 7 bases. Trimming at V came to 6 bases and at J to 2 bases, leaving 6 bases not matched to a gene. In germline, CDR1 is MNHEY, CDR2 SMNVEV (reference sequence). The CDR3 loop spans 14 amino acids. CDR3 nucleotides: TGTGCCAGCAGACCGTTACAGGGGAACTATGGCTACACCTTC. This translates into CASRPLQGNYGYTF.

CDR3 bases: TGTGCCAGCAGCCCGAGCGGGGGGGACACTGAAGCTTTCTTT. Encoded protein: CASSPSGGDTEAFF. V usage is TRBV7-9 and J usage is TRBJ1-1; the D gene is possibly TRBD1 (5 bases). The CDR3 is made up of 14 amino acids. V was cut by 5 bases and J by 3 bases, with 13 bases left in between. Germline V gives CDR1 SEHNR, CDR2 FQNEAQ (reference sequence).

The V call is TRBV9, the J call TRBJ1-2; D not certain. Trimming took off 1 base at V and 0 bases at J, with 10 bases between the two ends. The CDR3 extends over 15 amino acids. Germline V CDR1 and CDR2: SGDLS, YYNGEE. The CDR3 spells CASSVTPGTNYGYTF. In DNA form, the CDR3 reads TGTGCCAGCAGCGTAACCCCCGGGACTAACTATGGCTACACCTTC.

This sequence joins TRBV19 and TRBJ1-2; 7 bases align to TRBD1. The CDR3 extends over 15 amino acids. Per germline, CDR1 LNHDA and CDR2 SQIVND (reference sequence). After removal of 8 bases from V and 4 bases from J, the junction contained 13 bases not matched to a gene. The CDR3 spells CASEMTGLGSYGYTF. DNA of the CDR3: TGTGCCAGTGAGATGACAGGGCTCGGGTCCTATGGCTACACCTTC.

The chain is built from TRBV9 and TRBJ2-7; TRBD1 or TRBD2 may be the D gene (5 bases each). V was cut by 6 bases and J by 5 bases, with 18 bases left in between. Germline CDR1 reads SGDLS; CDR2 reads YYNGEE. The CDR3 sequence is 14 residues long. CDR3 sequence: CASTTGPHGDEQYF. The CDR3 DNA is TGTGCCAGCACCACGGGACCGCACGGGGACGAGCAGTACTTC.

The chain recombines TRBV6-5 with TRBJ1-4, with D tentatively TRBD1 (5 bases). Germline V lookup: CDR1 MNHEY, CDR2 SVGAGI. Trimming left V 0 bases short and J 6 bases short, with 11 bases between. This CDR3 region has 15 residues. As DNA, the CDR3 is TGTGCCAGCAGTTACTCCGGGACCGCTGATGAAAAACTGTTTTTT. Translated: CASSYSGTADEKLFF.

V usage is TRBV15 and J usage is TRBJ2-1, with D maybe TRBD2 (6 bases). The germline V gene has CDR1 LNHNV and CDR2 YYDKDF (reference sequence). This CDR3 spans 13 amino acids. The V and J ends lost 0 bases and 9 bases respectively, with 9 bases between them. Written as DNA, the CDR3 is TGTGCCACCAGCAGAGATTGGAGGGGTGAGCAGTTCTTC. Translated, it gives CATSRDWRGEQFF. Full variable domain (missing parts from reference TRBV15 and TRBJ2-1): DAMVIQNPRYQVTQFGKPVTLSCSQTLNHNVMYWYQQKSSQAPKLLFHYYDKDFNNEADTPDNFQSRRPNTSFCFLDIRSPGLGDTAMYLCATSRDWRGEQFFGPGTRLTVL.

Here the CDR3 DNA reads TGTGCCAGTAGCCTTACCGGGACAAATGGTAATTCACCCCTCCACTTT. It translates to CASSLTGTNGNSPLHF. The chain joins TRBV19 to TRBJ1-6, with D possibly matching TRBD1 (6 bases). This CDR3 has 16 residues. Trimming pared 6 bases from V and 6 bases from J, leaving 18 bases between. CDR1 is LNHDA and CDR2 is SQIVND in the germline V gene (reference sequence). The whole variable domain, filled in from reference TRBV19 and TRBJ1-6, reads DGGITQSPKYLFRKEGQNVTLSCEQNLNHDAMYWYRQDPGQGLRLIYYSQIVNDFQKGDIAEGYSVSREKKESFPLTVTSAQKNPTAFYLCASSLTGTNGNSPLHFGNGTRLTVT.

The V call is TRBV7-3, the J call TRBJ2-5; possible D gene TRBD2, 6 bases. CDR1 is SGHTA, CDR2 FQGTGA, per germline. V lost 6 bases and J lost 5, with 13 bases in between. This CDR3 has 13 amino acids. CDR3 nucleotides: TGTGCCAGCAGTCGAGCGGGTAGGGAGACCCAGTACTTC. As protein: CASSRAGRETQYF.

This chain uses TRBV3-1 (or the pseudogene TRBV3-2) with TRBJ1-6; D is possibly TRBD1 (6 bases). Looked up from germline, CDR1 is LGHDT and CDR2 is YNNKEL (reference sequence). The germline V and J ends were trimmed by 2 bases and 8 bases, with 16 bases remaining between them. The CDR3 totals 16 residues. CDR3: CASSQYRGRGYSPLHF. The CDR3 nucleotides read TGTGCCAGCAGCCAATACCGGGGCAGGGGCTATTCACCCCTCCACTTT.

The V gene is TRBV2, the J gene TRBJ1-1; 8 bases align to TRBD1. CDR1 is SNHLY and CDR2 is FYNNEI in the germline V gene. V gave up 6 bases and J gave up 1 base; unmatched junction bases: 4. CDR3 length: 14 amino acids. In DNA form, the CDR3 reads TGTGCCAGCAGCTGGACAGGGAGGAACACTGAAGCTTTCTTT. Residues: CASSWTGRNTEAFF.

The chain is built from TRBV29-1 and TRBJ2-3; tentatively, D is TRBD1 or TRBD2 (6 bases each). CDR1 is SQVTM, CDR2 ANQGSEA, per germline. Deletions cut 3 bases from V and 5 bases from J, with 12 bases between. This CDR3 has 13 amino acids. For the CDR3, the DNA is TGCAGCGTTGAGGCCAGGGGAGGAGATACGCAGTATTTT. The encoded protein is CSVEARGGDTQYF.

V and J are TRBV2 and TRBJ2-3; D call uncertain. The ends were cut back, 6 bases at V and 5 bases at J, with 6 bases in the middle. Germline CDR1 SNHLY, CDR2 FYNNEI. The CDR3 consists of 11 residues. CDR3 bases: TGTGCCAGCAGAACATTAGATACGCAGTATTTT. This translates into CASRTLDTQYF. Variable domain in full (rest from reference TRBV2 and TRBJ2-3): EPEVTQTPSHQVTQMGQEVILRCVPISNHLYFYWYRQILGQKVEFLVSFYNNEISEKSEIFDDQFSVERPDGSNFTLKIRSTKLEDSAMYFCASRTLDTQYFGPGTRLTVL.

The rearrangement links TRBV3-1 (or the pseudogene TRBV3-2) to TRBJ2-2; 10 nucleotides align to TRBD1. The J segment lost 8 bases and the V segment lost 4 bases, leaving 13 bases of the junction unmatched. Per the germline V gene, CDR1 is LGHDT and CDR2 is YNNKEL (reference sequence). The CDR3 covers 17 residues. CDR3 region: CASSPKGQGQTRGELFF. The CDR3 bases are TGTGCCAGCAGCCCGAAGGGACAGGGGCAAACTCGGGGGGAGCTGTTTTTT.

The V gene is TRBV6-5, the J gene TRBJ2-3; 8 nucleotides line up with TRBD2. Germline CDR1 reads MNHEY; CDR2 reads SVGAGI. The CDR3 consists of 15 residues. Trimming cost V 0 bases and J 9 bases; bases outside gene matches: 8. The CDR3 nucleotides are TGTGCCAGCAGTTACTCTAGCGGGGCTGCCCGCACGCAGTATTTT. Protein: CASSYSSGAARTQYF.

This chain uses TRBV30 with TRBJ1-5; D gene ambiguous. V dropped 0 bases and J dropped 6 bases, with 6 bases sitting between them. Germline CDR1 is GTSNPN and CDR2 is SVGIG (reference sequence). This CDR3 has 12 residues. CDR3 DNA sequence: TGTGCCTGGAGTGTTGGCAGTCAGCCCCAGCATTTT. Amino acids: CAWSVGSQPQHF.

The rearrangement uses TRBV2 and TRBJ2-5; 9 positions match TRBD1. Germline lookup yields CDR1 SNHLY and CDR2 FYNNEI. The CDR3 consists of 14 residues. The trim removed 5 bases at V and 4 bases at J, leaving 5 bases unmatched. CDR3 coding DNA: TGTGCCAGCAGTTCCGGGACAGGGAGAGAGACCCAGTACTTC. It codes for CASSSGTGRETQYF.

This clone was counted once. The V call is TRBV7-2, the J call TRBJ1-6; 8 bases agree with TRBD1. This CDR3 region has 15 residues. J was trimmed by 5 bases and V by 3 bases; bases with no gene match: 3. Germline CDR1 and CDR2: SGHTA and FQGNSA. CDR3 sequence reads: CASSLDRVNNSPLHF. The DNA for the CDR3 is TGTGCCAGCAGCTTGGACAGGGTAAATAATTCACCCCTCCACTTT.

The chain uses TRBV18 and TRBJ2-2; 9 nucleotides match TRBD1. Germline-derived CDR1 and CDR2 are KGHSH and LQKENI. Losses at the gene ends were 3 bases for V and 7 bases for J; bases not matched to a gene: 6. CDR3 size: 15 residues. CDR3: CASSPSGQGIGELFF. DNA for the CDR3: TGTGCCAGCTCACCCTCTGGACAGGGGATCGGGGAGCTGTTTTTT.